This entry features one T cell receptor (beta chain) sequence. V was clipped by 6 bases and J by 8 bases; unmatched bases: 9. The CDR3 runs 12 residues. Germline lookup yields CDR1 SQVTM and CDR2 ANQGSEA. These data originate in a study of PD-L1 blockade in urothelial cancer. The wider study: Previous chemotherapy exposure amounted to 0 to 3 regimens for patients. Counts from blood samples showed a median of about 150,000 T cells.

Profiled with immunoSEQ multiplex PCR; TCRdb holds only in-frame clones, not every one. The sample contains fewer than 35,000 clones, 85% to 90% of which appear only once. Sampling of each patient yielded between 1 and 8 specimens, collected pretreatment and on-treatment. The receptor was derived from a man aged 50 to 59 with urothelial cancer. The V gene is TRBV29-1, the J gene TRBJ1-2; 7 bases fit TRBD1. This specimen consisted of PBMCs, obtained around atezolizumab (anti-PD-L1) treatment. The CDR3 DNA reads as TGCAGCGTCCTTGAGGGGGCGGGGGGCTACACCTTC. It translates to CSVLEGAGGYTF.